This entry lists 22 T cell receptor beta chains sequenced from one sample in a study of blood T cell repertoires in COVID-19. Here immunoSEQ multiplex PCR was the method, and the copy in TCRdb shows in-frame clones only, minus some. The sample shows 120,000 to 150,000 clones, around four fifths of them seen only once. Sample: peripheral blood. These receptors came from a human donor in a cohort sampled during active COVID-19.

This clone was detected only once. The V call is TRBV5-4, the J call TRBJ2-7; 14 bases are shared with TRBD2. V lost 4 bases and J lost 4; bases outside the gene matches: 7. Germline V gives CDR1 SGHNT, CDR2 YYREEE (reference sequence). CDR3 length: 16 residues. The CDR3 spells CASSTGTSGGPYEQYF. The CDR3 coding sequence is TGTGCCAGCAGCACGGGGACTAGCGGGGGACCATACGAGCAGTACTTC.

This chain connects TRBV5-4 to TRBJ2-5; 11 positions match TRBD2. Germline CDR1 reads SGHNT; CDR2 reads YYREEE (reference sequence). J was trimmed by 7 bases and V by 4 bases; bases with no gene match: 12. CDR3 length equals 16 residues. The chain's CDR3 is CASSITSGGFAGTQYF. The DNA of the CDR3 is TGTGCCAGCAGCATTACTAGCGGGGGCTTCGCGGGGACCCAGTACTTC.

This clone was counted a few times. In nucleotides, the CDR3 is TGTGCCAGCAGCTTAGTTTCGGGGGGCACAGATACGCAGTATTTT. Translated, it gives CASSLVSGGTDTQYF. The chain joins TRBV7-6 to TRBJ2-3, with D perhaps TRBD2 (6 bases). Trimming stripped 1 base from V and 1 base from J, with 9 bases between. The CDR3 consists of 15 residues. The V gene's germline CDR1 is SGHVS and CDR2 FNYEAQ.

The chain recombines TRBV5-4 with TRBJ1-1, with 7 bases fitting TRBD1. Germline V gene lookup returns CDR1 SGHNT and CDR2 YYREEE (reference sequence). V dropped 4 bases and J dropped 3; count of bases not matched to a gene: 15. CDR3 size: 17 residues. The CDR3: CASSRYRGSSLDTEAFF. For the CDR3, the DNA is TGTGCCAGCAGCCGATACAGGGGATCTTCTCTGGACACTGAAGCTTTCTTT.

This rearrangement joins TRBV4-2 to TRBJ2-1; tentatively, D is TRBD2 (7 bases). The ends were cut back, 1 base at V and 2 bases at J, with 15 bases in the middle. CDR1 LGHNA and CDR2 YNFKEQ come from the germline V gene. This CDR3 comprises 17 residues. CDR3: CASSQGVGGGAYNEQFF. The CDR3 coding sequence is TGTGCCAGCAGCCAAGGGGTAGGCGGGGGCGCCTACAATGAGCAGTTCTTC.

The gene calls are TRBV5-1 and TRBJ2-5; D possibly corresponds to TRBD1 (5 bases). This CDR3 contains 14 residues. Deletions cut 3 bases from V and 5 bases from J, with 14 bases between. CDR1 SGHRS and CDR2 YFSETQ come from the germline V gene. The CDR3 sequence: CASSWTESGETQYF. DNA for the CDR3: TGCGCCAGCAGCTGGACCGAGTCAGGGGAGACCCAGTACTTC.

J is TRBJ2-5 and V is TRBV5-1, with D perhaps TRBD1 (6 bases). CDR3 size: 13 residues. Germline assignment: CDR1 SGHRS and CDR2 YFSETQ. V was pared by 0 bases and J by 5 bases, with 8 bases between. In DNA form, the CDR3 reads TGCGCCAGCAGCTTGGATGGACAGGAGACCCAGTACTTC. Translation gives CASSLDGQETQYF.

In its sample, this clone was seen a few times. V is TRBV6-5 and J is TRBJ2-2; tentatively, D is TRBD2 (6 bases). Germline values: CDR1 MNHEY, CDR2 SVGAGI. V shed 7 bases and J shed 8 bases, with 17 bases lying between them. The CDR3 totals 14 residues. CDR3 protein: CASIPSGRYGELFF. CDR3 in DNA: TGTGCCAGCATTCCGTCGGGGAGGTATGGGGAGCTGTTTTTT.

This clone is a singleton in its sample. The chain employs TRBV11-1 and TRBJ2-5; 9 bases agree with TRBD2. This CDR3 has 17 residues. V lost 0 bases, J lost 1 base, and 6 bases stayed unmatched. CDR1 is SGHAT and CDR2 is FQDESV in the germline V gene (reference sequence). CDR3 nucleotide sequence: TGTGCCAGCAGCTTAGCGGCAAGCGGGGGGCTCCAAGAGACCCAGTACTTC. Its protein is CASSLAASGGLQETQYF.

The gene calls are TRBV7-2 and TRBJ2-5; 9 bases line up with TRBD1. V lost 5 bases, J lost 4 bases, and 8 bases stayed unmatched. The CDR3 has 15 residues. Germline CDR1 reads SGHTA; CDR2 reads FQGNSA. This CDR3 is CASSAGTGLAETQYF. The DNA for the CDR3 is TGTGCCAGCAGCGCCGGGACAGGGTTGGCAGAGACCCAGTACTTC.

V and J are TRBV7-8 and TRBJ1-1; D may be TRBD1 (5 bases). Germline values: CDR1 SGHVS, CDR2 FQNEAQ. Trimming removed 1 base at V and 0 bases at J, with 12 bases between. CDR3 length: 16 residues. CDR3 protein: CASSLEGRAVNTEAFF. Written as DNA, the CDR3 is TGTGCCAGCAGCTTAGAAGGCAGGGCGGTGAACACTGAAGCTTTCTTT.

The CDR3 sequence is CASSRAPGTSPRDTQYF. CDR3 nucleotide sequence: TGTGCCAGCAGCCGGGCCCCCGGGACTAGCCCAAGAGATACGCAGTATTTT. The chain joins TRBV5-4 to TRBJ2-3; 9 positions match TRBD2. V gave up 4 bases and J gave up 5 bases; unmatched junction bases: 14. The CDR3 is 17 amino acids. Germline loops: CDR1 SGHNT, CDR2 YYREEE (reference sequence).

The chain employs TRBV27 and TRBJ1-5; TRBD1 might be the D (6 bases). Germline V gene lookup returns CDR1 MNHEY and CDR2 SMNVEV (reference sequence). There are 16 residues in the CDR3. V was shortened by 2 bases and J by 1 base, with 12 bases between the two germline ends. CDR3 sequence reads: CASSLLGGGSNQPQHF. The CDR3, as DNA: TGTGCCAGCAGTTTACTAGGGGGAGGGAGCAATCAGCCCCAGCATTTT.

This clone was recorded only once. The rearrangement links TRBV5-1 to TRBJ2-7; TRBD1 is a possible D gene (8 bases). The CDR3 has 18 amino acids. Germline CDR1 SGHRS, CDR2 YFSETQ. Trimming took off 2 bases at V and 1 base at J, with 22 bases between the two ends. The CDR3 nucleotides read TGCGCCAGCAGCTTACAGGGGGGGTATCAGGGTTATTCCTACGAGCAGTACTTC. Protein product: CASSLQGGYQGYSYEQYF.

The chain carries TRBV24-1 and TRBJ2-1; weak D call: TRBD2 (6 bases). Deletions cut 7 bases from V and 5 bases from J, with 20 bases between. This CDR3 spans 16 amino acids. Looked up from germline, CDR1 is KGHDR and CDR2 is SFDVKD. The CDR3 bases are TGTGCCACCAGCCCACCGTCGTCCGGGACTCACAATGAGCAGTTCTTC. Amino acid sequence: CATSPPSSGTHNEQFF.

This clone was seen a single time. The chain couples TRBV7-2 to TRBJ1-2, with a tentative D call TRBD1 (5 bases). The germline V and J ends were trimmed by 7 bases and 1 base, with 10 bases remaining between them. Germline lookup yields CDR1 SGHTA and CDR2 FQGNSA. This CDR3 contains 13 residues. The CDR3 DNA sequence: TGTGCCAGCATAAGGGGAAATAACTATGGCTACACCTTC. Translated, it gives CASIRGNNYGYTF.

The rearrangement uses TRBV7-9 and TRBJ1-4; D is unresolved. Per germline, CDR1 SEHNR and CDR2 FQNEAQ (reference sequence). The CDR3 spans 14 residues. Deletions cut 2 bases from V and 8 bases from J, with 12 bases between. The CDR3 sequence: CASSLMGGQEKLFF. In DNA form, the CDR3 reads TGTGCCAGCAGCTTAATGGGAGGGCAGGAAAAACTGTTTTTT.

The genes are TRBV4-3 and TRBJ1-2; 7 bases line up with TRBD1. This CDR3 is 16 amino acids long. Germline loops: CDR1 LGHNA, CDR2 YSLEER. V dropped 0 bases and J dropped 5; count of bases not matched to a gene: 9. The CDR3 region is CASSQDIRGRRYGYTF. In nucleotides, the CDR3 is TGCGCCAGCAGCCAAGATATTAGGGGGCGGCGGTATGGCTACACCTTC.

This clone was detected only once. This chain uses TRBV5-1 with TRBJ1-4; weak D call: TRBD1 (5 bases). Per germline, CDR1 SGHRS and CDR2 YFSETQ. This CDR3 comprises 14 residues. V was trimmed by 0 bases and J by 2 bases, leaving 5 bases between them. The CDR3 is CASSLGQTNEKLFF. CDR3 nucleotide sequence: TGCGCCAGCAGCTTGGGACAGACTAATGAAAAACTGTTTTTT.

The V and J genes are TRBV5-1 and TRBJ2-1; a weak D match, TRBD1 (6 bases). The CDR3 length is 13 residues. The V end was cut by 4 bases, the J end by 8 bases, with 13 bases between. Germline loops: CDR1 SGHRS, CDR2 YFSETQ. CDR3 region: CASSVTGYDEQFF. In nucleotides, the CDR3 is TGCGCCAGCAGCGTCACAGGGTACGATGAGCAGTTCTTC.

The V gene is TRBV7-2, the J gene TRBJ1-3; the D gene is possibly TRBD1 (5 bases). Trimming shortened V by 1 base and J by 4 bases, and 14 bases separated the two germline ends. The CDR3 covers 16 residues. Germline loops: CDR1 SGHTA, CDR2 FQGNSA. CDR3 sequence (DNA): TGTGCCAGCAGCTTAGGCTGGGGCAAACTGGGAAACACCATATATTTT. Its protein product is CASSLGWGKLGNTIYF.

This chain connects TRBV3-1 (or the pseudogene TRBV3-2) to TRBJ1-1; 10 nucleotides match TRBD1. The length of the CDR3 is 15 residues. V lost 3 bases, J lost 4 bases, and 5 bases stayed unmatched. The germline gives CDR1 LGHDT, CDR2 YNNKEL (reference sequence). The CDR3 bases are TGTGCCAGCAGCCATACCGGACAGGGGGGCACTGAAGCTTTCTTT. It specifies CASSHTGQGGTEAFF.